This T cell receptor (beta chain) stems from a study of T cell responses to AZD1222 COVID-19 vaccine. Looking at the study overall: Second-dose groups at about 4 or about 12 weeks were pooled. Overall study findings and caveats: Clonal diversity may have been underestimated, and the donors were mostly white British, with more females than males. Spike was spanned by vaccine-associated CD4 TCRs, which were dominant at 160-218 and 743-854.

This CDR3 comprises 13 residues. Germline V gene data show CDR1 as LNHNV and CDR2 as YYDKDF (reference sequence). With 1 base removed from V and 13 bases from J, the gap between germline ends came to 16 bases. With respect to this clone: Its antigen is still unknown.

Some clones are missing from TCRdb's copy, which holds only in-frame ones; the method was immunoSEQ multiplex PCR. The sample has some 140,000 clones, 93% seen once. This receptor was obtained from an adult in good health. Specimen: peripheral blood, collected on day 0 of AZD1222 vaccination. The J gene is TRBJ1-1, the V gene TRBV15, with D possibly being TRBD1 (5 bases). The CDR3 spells CATSRGYGALVFF. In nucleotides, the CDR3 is TGTGCCACCAGCAGAGGGTATGGGGCACTCGTTTTCTTT.